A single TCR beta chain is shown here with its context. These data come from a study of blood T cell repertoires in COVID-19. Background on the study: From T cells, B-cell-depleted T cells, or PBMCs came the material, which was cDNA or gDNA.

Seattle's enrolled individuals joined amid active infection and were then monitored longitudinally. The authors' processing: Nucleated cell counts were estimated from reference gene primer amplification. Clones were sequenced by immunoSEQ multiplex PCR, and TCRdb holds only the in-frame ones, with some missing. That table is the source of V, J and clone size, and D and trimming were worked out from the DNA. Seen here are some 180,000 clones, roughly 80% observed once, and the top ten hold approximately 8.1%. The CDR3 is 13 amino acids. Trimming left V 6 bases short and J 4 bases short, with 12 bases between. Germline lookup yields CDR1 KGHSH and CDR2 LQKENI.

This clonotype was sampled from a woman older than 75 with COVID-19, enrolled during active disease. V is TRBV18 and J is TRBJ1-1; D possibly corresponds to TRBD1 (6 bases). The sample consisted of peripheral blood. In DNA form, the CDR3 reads TGTGCCAGCTCCATACAGGGTCGCACTGAAGCTTTCTTT. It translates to CASSIQGRTEAFF.